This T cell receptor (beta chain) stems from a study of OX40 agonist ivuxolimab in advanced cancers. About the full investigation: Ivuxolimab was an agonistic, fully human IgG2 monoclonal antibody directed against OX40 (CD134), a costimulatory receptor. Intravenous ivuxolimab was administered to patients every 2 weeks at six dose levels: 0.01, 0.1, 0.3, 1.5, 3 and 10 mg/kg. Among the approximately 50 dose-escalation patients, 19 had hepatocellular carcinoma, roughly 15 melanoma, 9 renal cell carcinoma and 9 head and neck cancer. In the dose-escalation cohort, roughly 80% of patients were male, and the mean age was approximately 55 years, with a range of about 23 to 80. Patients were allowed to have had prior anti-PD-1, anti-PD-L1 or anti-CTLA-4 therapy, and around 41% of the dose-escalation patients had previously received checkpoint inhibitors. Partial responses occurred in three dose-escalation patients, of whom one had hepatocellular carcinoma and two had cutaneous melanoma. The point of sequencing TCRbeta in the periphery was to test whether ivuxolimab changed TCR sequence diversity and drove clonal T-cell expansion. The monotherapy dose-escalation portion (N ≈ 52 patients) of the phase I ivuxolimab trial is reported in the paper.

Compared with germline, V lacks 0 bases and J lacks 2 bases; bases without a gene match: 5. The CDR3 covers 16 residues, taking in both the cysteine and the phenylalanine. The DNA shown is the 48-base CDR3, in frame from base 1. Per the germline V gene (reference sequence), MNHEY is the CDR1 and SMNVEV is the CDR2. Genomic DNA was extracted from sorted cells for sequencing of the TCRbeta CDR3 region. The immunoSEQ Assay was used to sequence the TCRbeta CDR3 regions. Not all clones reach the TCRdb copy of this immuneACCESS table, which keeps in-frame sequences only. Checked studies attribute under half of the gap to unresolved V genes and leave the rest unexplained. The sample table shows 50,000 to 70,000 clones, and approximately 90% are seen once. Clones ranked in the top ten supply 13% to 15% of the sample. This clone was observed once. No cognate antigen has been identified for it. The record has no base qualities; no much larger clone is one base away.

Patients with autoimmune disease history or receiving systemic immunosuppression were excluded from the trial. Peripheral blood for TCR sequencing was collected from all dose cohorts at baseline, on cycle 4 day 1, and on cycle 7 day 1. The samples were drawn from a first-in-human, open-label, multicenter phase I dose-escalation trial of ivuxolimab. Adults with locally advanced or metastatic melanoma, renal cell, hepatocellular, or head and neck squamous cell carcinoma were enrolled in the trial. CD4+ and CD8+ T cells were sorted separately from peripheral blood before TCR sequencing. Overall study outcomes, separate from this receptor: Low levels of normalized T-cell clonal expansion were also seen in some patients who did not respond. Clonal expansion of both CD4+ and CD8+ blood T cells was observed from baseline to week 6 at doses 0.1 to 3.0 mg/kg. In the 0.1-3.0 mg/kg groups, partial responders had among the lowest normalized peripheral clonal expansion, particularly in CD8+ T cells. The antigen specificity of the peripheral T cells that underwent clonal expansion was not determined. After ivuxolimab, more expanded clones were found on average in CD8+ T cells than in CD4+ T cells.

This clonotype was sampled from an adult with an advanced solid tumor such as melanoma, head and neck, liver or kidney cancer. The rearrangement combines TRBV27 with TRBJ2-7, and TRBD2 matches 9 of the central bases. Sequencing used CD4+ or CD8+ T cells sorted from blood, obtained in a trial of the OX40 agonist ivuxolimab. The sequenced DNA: TGTGCCAGCAGTTTATCGAAAGGCGGGGGGGCCTACGAGCAGTACTTC. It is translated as CASSLSKGGGAYEQYF.